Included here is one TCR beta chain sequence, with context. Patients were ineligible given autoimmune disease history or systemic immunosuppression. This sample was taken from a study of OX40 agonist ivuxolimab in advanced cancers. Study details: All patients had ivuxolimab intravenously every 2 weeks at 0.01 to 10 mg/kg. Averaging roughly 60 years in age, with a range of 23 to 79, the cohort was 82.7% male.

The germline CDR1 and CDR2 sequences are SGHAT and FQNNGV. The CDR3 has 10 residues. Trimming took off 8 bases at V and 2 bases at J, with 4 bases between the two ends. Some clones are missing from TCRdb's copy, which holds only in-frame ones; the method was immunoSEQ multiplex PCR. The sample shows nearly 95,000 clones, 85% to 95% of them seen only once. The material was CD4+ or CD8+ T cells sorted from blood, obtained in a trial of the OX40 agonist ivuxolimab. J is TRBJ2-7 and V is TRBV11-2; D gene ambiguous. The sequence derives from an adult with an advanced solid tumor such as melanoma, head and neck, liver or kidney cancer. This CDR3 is CASGTYEQYF. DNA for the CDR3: TGTGCCAGCGGCACCTACGAGCAGTACTTC.